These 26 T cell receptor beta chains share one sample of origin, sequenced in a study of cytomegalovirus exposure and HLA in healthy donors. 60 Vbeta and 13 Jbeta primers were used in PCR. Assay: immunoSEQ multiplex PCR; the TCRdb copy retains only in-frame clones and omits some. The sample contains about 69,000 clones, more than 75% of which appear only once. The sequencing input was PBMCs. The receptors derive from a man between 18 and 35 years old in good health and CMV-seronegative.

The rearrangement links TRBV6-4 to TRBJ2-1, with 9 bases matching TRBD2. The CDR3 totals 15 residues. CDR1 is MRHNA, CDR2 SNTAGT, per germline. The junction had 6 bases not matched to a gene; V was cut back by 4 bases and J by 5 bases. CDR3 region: CASSVAGGPNNEQFF. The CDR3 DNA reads TGTGCCAGCAGTGTCGCGGGGGGGCCAAACAATGAGCAGTTCTTC.

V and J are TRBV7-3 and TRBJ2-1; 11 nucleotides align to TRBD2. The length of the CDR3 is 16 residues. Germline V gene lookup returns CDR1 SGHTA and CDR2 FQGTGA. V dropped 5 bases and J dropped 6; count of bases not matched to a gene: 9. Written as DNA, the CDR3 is TGTGCCAGCAGCGAACCTAGCGGGGGGCCGGTCAATGAGCAGTTCTTC. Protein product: CASSEPSGGPVNEQFF.

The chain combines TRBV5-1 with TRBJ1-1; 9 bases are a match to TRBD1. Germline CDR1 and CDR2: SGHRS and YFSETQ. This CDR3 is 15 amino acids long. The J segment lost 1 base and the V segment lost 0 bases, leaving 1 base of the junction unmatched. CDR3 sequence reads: CASSLEGQGNTEAFF. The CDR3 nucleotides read TGCGCCAGCAGCTTGGAGGGACAGGGGAACACTGAAGCTTTCTTT.

DNA for the CDR3: TGTGCCAGTAGTATGGGGACTAGCGGGGGGGTCTTAAGCTCCTACAATGAGCAGTTCTTC. It specifies CASSMGTSGGVLSSYNEQFF. The V gene is TRBV19, the J gene TRBJ2-1; 16 nucleotides align to TRBD2. Germline V lookup: CDR1 LNHDA, CDR2 SQIVND (reference sequence). The V segment lost 3 bases and the J segment 0 bases; nucleotides outside the gene matches: 8. This CDR3 spans 20 amino acids.

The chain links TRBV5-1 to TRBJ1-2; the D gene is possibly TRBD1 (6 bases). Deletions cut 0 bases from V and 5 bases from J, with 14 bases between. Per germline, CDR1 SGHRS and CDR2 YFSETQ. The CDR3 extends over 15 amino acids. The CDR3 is CASSLGYRVGYGYTF. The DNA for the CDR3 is TGCGCCAGCAGCTTGGGGTACAGGGTTGGTTATGGCTACACCTTC.

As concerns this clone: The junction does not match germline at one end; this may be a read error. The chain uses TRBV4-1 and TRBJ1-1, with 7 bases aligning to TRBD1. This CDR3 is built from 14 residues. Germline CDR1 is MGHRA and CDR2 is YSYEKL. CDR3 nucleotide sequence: TGTGCCAGCAGCCTACGACAGGGAGACACTGAAGCTTTCTTT. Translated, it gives CASSLRQGDTEAFF.

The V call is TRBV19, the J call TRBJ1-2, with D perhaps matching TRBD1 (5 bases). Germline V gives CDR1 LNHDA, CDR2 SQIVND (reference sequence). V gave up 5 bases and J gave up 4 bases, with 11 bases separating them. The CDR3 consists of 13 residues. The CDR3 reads CASSPLGAYGYTF. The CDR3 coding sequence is TGTGCCAGTAGTCCCCTAGGGGCCTATGGCTACACCTTC.

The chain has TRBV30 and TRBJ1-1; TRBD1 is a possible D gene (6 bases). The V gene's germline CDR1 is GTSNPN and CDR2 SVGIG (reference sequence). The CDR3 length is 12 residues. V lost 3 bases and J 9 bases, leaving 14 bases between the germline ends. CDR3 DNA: TGTGCCTGGAGCAGGGGAGGGGAAAAAGCTTTCTTT. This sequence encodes CAWSRGGEKAFF. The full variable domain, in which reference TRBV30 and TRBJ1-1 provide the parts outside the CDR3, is SQTIHQWPATLVQPVGSPLSLECTVEGTSNPNLYWYRQAAGRGLQLLFYSVGIGQISSEVPQNLSASRPQDRQFILSSKKLLLSDSGFYLCAWSRGGEKAFFGQGTRLTVV.

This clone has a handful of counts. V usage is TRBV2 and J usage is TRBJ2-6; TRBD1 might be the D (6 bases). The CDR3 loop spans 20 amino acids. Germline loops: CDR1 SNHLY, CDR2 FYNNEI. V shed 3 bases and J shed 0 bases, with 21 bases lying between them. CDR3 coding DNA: TGTGCCAGCAGTGAGGGACCTCTGACAGGAGGAGGCTCTGGGGCCAACGTCCTGACTTTC. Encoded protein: CASSEGPLTGGGSGANVLTF.

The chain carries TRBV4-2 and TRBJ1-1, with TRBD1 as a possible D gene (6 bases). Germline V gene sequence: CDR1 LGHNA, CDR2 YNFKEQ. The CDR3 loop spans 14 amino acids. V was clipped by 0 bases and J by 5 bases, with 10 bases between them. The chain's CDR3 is CASSQEIRGTEAFF. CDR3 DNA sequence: TGTGCCAGCAGCCAAGAGATAAGGGGGACTGAAGCTTTCTTT.

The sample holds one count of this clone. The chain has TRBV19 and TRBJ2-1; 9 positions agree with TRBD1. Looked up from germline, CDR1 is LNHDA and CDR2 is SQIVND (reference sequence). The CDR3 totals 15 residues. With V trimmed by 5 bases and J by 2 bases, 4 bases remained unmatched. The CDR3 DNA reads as TGTGCCAGTAGTGTGGACAGGGGCCCCTACAATGAGCAGTTCTTC. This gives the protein CASSVDRGPYNEQFF.

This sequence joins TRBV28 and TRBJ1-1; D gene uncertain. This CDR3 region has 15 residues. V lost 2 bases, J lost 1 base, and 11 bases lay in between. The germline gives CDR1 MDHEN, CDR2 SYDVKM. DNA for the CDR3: TGTGCCAGCAGTTTAGGTGGGCAATGGAACACTGAAGCTTTCTTT. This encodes CASSLGGQWNTEAFF.

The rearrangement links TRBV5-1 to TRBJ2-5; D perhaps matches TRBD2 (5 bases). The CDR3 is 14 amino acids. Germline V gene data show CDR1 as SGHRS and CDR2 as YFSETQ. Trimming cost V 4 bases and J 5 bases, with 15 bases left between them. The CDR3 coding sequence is TGCGCCAGCAGCGGCGGGTCCTTAGGGGAGACCCAGTACTTC. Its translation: CASSGGSLGETQYF.

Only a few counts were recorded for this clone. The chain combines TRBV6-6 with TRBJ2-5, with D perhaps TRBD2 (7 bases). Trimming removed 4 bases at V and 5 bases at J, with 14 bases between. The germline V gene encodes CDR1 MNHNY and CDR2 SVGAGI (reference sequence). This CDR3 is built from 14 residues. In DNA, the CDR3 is TGTGCCAGCAGTTCAAAGGGGGGGAGGGAGACCCAGTACTTC. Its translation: CASSSKGGRETQYF.

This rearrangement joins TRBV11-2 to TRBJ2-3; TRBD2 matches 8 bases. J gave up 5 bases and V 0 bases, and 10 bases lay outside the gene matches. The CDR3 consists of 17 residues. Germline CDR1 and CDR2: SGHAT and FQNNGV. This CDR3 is CASSLDIGGGLQDTQYF. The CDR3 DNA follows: TGTGCCAGCAGCTTAGATATCGGGGGGGGCCTACAAGATACGCAGTATTTT.

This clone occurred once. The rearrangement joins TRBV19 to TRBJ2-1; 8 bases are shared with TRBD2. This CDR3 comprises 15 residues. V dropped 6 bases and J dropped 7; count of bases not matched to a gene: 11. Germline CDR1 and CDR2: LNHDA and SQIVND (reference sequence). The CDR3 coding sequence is TGTGCCAGTAGCCCCCAGAGCGGGGGAGTAAATGAGCAGTTCTTC. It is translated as CASSPQSGGVNEQFF.

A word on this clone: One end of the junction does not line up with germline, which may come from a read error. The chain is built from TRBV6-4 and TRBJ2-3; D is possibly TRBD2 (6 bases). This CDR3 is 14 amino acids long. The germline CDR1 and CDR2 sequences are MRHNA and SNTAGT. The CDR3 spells CASSDSGGFSSITF. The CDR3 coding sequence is TGTGCCAGCAGTGACTCTGGGGGGTTTTCTTCTATTACCTTT.

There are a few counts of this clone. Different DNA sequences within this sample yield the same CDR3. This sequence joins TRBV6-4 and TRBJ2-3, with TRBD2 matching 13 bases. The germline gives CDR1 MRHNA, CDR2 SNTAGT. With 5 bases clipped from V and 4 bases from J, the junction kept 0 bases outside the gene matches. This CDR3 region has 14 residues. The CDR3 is CASSTSGGADTQYF. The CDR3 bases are TGTGCCAGCAGTACTAGCGGGGGGGCAGATACGCAGTATTTT.

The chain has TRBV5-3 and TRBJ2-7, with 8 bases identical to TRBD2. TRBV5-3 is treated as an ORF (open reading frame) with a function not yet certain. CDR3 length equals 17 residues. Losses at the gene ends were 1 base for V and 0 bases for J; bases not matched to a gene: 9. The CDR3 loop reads CARSLRLAGGPSYEQYV. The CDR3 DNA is TGTGCCAGAAGCTTGCGTCTGGCGGGGGGCCCCTCCTACGAGCAGTACGTC.

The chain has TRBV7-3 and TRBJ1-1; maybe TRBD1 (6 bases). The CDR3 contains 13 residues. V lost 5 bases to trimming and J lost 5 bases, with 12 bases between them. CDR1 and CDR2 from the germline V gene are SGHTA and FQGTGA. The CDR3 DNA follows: TGTGCCAGCAGCCAACAGGGAAGGACTGAAGCTTTCTTT. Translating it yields CASSQQGRTEAFF.

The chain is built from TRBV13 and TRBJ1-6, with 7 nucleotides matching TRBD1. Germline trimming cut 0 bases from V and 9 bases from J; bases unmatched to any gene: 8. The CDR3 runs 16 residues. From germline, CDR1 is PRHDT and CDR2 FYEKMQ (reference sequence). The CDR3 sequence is CASSLGQTGNRSPLHF. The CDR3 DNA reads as TGTGCCAGCAGCTTAGGCCAGACAGGGAATCGTTCACCCCTCCACTTT.

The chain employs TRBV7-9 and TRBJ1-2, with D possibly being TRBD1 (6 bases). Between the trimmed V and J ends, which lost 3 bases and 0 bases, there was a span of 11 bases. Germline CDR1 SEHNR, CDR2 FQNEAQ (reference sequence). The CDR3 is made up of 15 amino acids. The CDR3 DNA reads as TGTGCCAGCAGCTTTGCAGGGGCCTCTAACTATGGCTACACCTTC. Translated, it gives CASSFAGASNYGYTF.

The CDR3 coding sequence is TGCGCCAGCAGCTTGGAAGGCAGCGGGGGACATGGCTACACCTTC. Translating it yields CASSLEGSGGHGYTF. The chain employs TRBV5-1 and TRBJ1-2; D is possibly TRBD1 (5 bases). Trimming stripped 0 bases from V and 6 bases from J, with 15 bases between. The CDR3 consists of 15 residues. Germline CDR1 reads SGHRS; CDR2 reads YFSETQ.

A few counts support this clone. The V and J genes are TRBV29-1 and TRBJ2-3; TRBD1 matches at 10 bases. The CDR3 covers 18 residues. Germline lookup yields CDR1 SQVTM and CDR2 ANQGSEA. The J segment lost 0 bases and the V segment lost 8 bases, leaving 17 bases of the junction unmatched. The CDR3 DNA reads TGCAGCACAGATTCCACAATCGGGGACAGGGGTAGCACAGATACGCAGTATTTT. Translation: CSTDSTIGDRGSTDTQYF.

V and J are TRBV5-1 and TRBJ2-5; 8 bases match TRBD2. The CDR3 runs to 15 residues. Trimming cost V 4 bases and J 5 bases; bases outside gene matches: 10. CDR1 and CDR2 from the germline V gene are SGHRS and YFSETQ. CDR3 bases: TGCGCCAGCAGCGCCCCAGCGGGGGCCGGGGAGACCCAGTACTTC. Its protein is CASSAPAGAGETQYF.

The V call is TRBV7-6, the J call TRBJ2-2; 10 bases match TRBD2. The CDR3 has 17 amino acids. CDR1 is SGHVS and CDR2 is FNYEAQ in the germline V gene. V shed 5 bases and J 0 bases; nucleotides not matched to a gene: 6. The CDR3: CASSHSLAGANTGELFF. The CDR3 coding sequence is TGTGCCAGCAGCCACAGCCTAGCGGGGGCGAACACCGGGGAGCTGTTTTTT.